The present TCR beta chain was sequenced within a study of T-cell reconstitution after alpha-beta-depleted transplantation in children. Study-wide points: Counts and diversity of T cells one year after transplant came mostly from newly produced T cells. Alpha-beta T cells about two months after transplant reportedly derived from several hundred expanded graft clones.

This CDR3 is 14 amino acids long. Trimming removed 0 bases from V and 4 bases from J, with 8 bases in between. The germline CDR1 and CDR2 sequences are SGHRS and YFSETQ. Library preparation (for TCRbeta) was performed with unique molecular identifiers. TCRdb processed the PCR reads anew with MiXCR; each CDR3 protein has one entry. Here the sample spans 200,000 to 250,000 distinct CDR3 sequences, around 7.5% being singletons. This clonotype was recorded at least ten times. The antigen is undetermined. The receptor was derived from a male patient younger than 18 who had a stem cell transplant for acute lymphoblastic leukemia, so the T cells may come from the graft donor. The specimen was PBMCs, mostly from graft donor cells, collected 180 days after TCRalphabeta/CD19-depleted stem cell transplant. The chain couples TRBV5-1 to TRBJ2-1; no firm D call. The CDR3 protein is CASSLGATYNEQFF. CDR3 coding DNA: TGCGCCAGCAGCTTGGGGGCTACATACAATGAGCAGTTCTTC.